Below are 6 T cell receptor beta chains sequenced from a single sample in a study of blood T cells in healthy people across ages. For the second PCR, which ran for about 7 to 11 cycles, a sample-barcoded 5' primer and a J-beta primer mix were used. TCRdb re-called the 5' RACE reads through MiXCR, storing one row per CDR3 protein. The table records about 1.5 million distinct CDR3 sequences, roughly 43% of them present only once. The sequencing input was blood. These receptors came from a woman in her late teens or twenties in good health.

This clonotype was found many times. The chain links TRBV11-2 to TRBJ2-7; D is uncertain. Between the trimmed V and J ends, which lost 1 base and 1 base, there was a span of 8 bases. CDR1 and CDR2 from the germline V gene are SGHAT and FQNNGV. The CDR3 extends over 14 amino acids. The CDR3 is CASSLVGISYEQYF. CDR3 DNA sequence: TGTGCCAGCAGCTTAGTTGGGATTTCCTACGAGCAGTACTTC.

The rearrangement uses TRBV29-1 and TRBJ2-3; 8 positions match TRBD2. Unmatched junction bases numbered 13, after V lost 6 bases and J lost 2 bases. Germline-derived CDR1 and CDR2 are SQVTM and ANQGSEA. The CDR3 runs to 16 residues. The CDR3 DNA reads as TGCAGCGTCCTACCCCCGGGACTAGGGGACACAGATACGCAGTATTTT. Residues: CSVLPPGLGDTDTQYF.

The chain uses TRBV7-2 and TRBJ2-5; no definite D call. The J call is uncertain, as TRBJ2-1 better fits the DNA end. Germline V lookup: CDR1 SGHTA, CDR2 FQGNSA. There are 15 residues in the CDR3. The CDR3 loop reads CASSTASVLQETQFF. The DNA for the CDR3 is TGTGCCAGCAGCACCGCCAGCGTCCTCCAAGAGACCCAGTTCTTC.

This clonotype came up a few times. The chain combines TRBV7-2 with TRBJ2-3; D gene ambiguous. The CDR3 consists of 13 residues. V lost 1 base and J lost 8, with 10 bases in between. CDR1 and CDR2 from the germline V gene are SGHTA and FQGNSA. The CDR3 DNA is TGTGCCAGCAGCTTAGACCGCGGAATTACGCAGTATTTT. Translated, it gives CASSLDRGITQYF.

This clonotype came up a few times. V and J are TRBV12-3 or TRBV12-4 and TRBJ2-5; no clear D. The CDR3 has 12 amino acids. The ends were cut back, 3 bases at V and 5 bases at J, with 7 bases in the middle. The CDR3 nucleotides are TGTGCCAGCAGTTTTTGGGCGGAGACCCAGTACTTC. This codes for CASSFWAETQYF.

The chain uses TRBV18 and TRBJ2-7, with a possible D match to TRBD2 (5 bases). Germline CDR1 reads KGHSH; CDR2 reads LQKENI. Between the trimmed V and J ends, which lost 5 bases and 3 bases, there was a span of 17 bases. CDR3 length: 15 amino acids. CDR3 sequence (DNA): TGTGCCAGCTCATCGGGGTGGGCAAATAACTACGAGCAGTACTTC. Encoded protein: CASSSGWANNYEQYF.